These T cell receptor beta chains were read from a single sample in a study of early stage breast cancer tumors. Data came from immunoSEQ multiplex PCR; TCRdb stores just in-frame clones and leaves some out. Among roughly 5,400 clones, about 63% were seen once, and the ten largest hold 9% to 9.5%. Sequenced: breast tumor tissue. These receptors originate from a person in their sixties or seventies with breast cancer. CDR3s include the opening cysteine and the closing phenylalanine or tryptophan. The order of the fields is J gene, clone size, D gene, V gene, CDR3 DNA, CDR3 protein. D genes are given only for firm matches. Rows give clone size only sometimes, using once, few, many, or a class for an expanded clone.

j_call: TRBJ1-3; clone_size: medium-sized; d_call: .; v_call: TRBV10-3; cdr3_nt: TGTGCCATCAGGGACGTTGGGTTCGGGGACACCATATATTTT; cdr3_aa: CAIRDVGFGDTIYF
j_call: TRBJ1-4; clone_size: .; d_call: .; v_call: TRBV19; cdr3_nt: TGTGCCAGTAGTCAGACCGCGAGGCGTGAAAAACTGTTTTTT; cdr3_aa: CASSQTARREKLFF
j_call: TRBJ1-6; clone_size: .; d_call: .; v_call: TRBV5-1; cdr3_nt: TGCGCCAGCAGCCCCTCGGGTCCGGGAGCGGCATTCGTGTCCTCACCCCTCCACTTT; cdr3_aa: CASSPSGPGAAFVSSPLHF
j_call: TRBJ1-5; clone_size: medium-sized; d_call: .; v_call: TRBV2; cdr3_nt: TGTGCCAGCAGTGCCCTGGACGGTTATCAGCCCCAGCATTTT; cdr3_aa: CASSALDGYQPQHF
j_call: TRBJ2-1; clone_size: .; d_call: .; v_call: TRBV5-1; cdr3_nt: TGCGCCAGCAGCTTTGGCAGGAGCTCCTACAATGAGCAGTTCTTC; cdr3_aa: CASSFGRSSYNEQFF
j_call: TRBJ2-1; clone_size: .; d_call: .; v_call: TRBV11-3; cdr3_nt: TGTGCCAGCAGCCCGAACTACAATGAGCAGTTCTTC; cdr3_aa: CASSPNYNEQFF
j_call: TRBJ2-3; clone_size: few; d_call: TRBD2; v_call: TRBV27; cdr3_nt: TGTGCCAGCAGTTGGTTGGGACTAGCGGGAGGGGGAACAGATACGCAGTATTTT; cdr3_aa: CASSWLGLAGGGTDTQYF
j_call: TRBJ2-7; clone_size: medium-sized; d_call: TRBD1; v_call: TRBV18; cdr3_nt: TGTGCCAGCTCAGGGACAGGGTACGAGCAGTACTTC; cdr3_aa: CASSGTGYEQYF
j_call: TRBJ2-7; clone_size: .; d_call: TRBD2; v_call: TRBV2; cdr3_nt: TGTGCCAGCAGTGCACTAGCGGGGGGGCAGTACGAGCAGTACTTC; cdr3_aa: CASSALAGGQYEQYF
j_call: TRBJ2-3; clone_size: .; d_call: .; v_call: TRBV4-1; cdr3_nt: TGCGCCAGCAGCCAGGGTGGTGGGCCTTCAGATACGCAGTATTTT; cdr3_aa: CASSQGGGPSDTQYF
j_call: TRBJ1-2; clone_size: .; d_call: TRBD1; v_call: TRBV6-1; cdr3_nt: TGTGCCAGCAGTGAAGTCGGACAGGGCGGTCCCTATGGCTACACCTTC; cdr3_aa: CASSEVGQGGPYGYTF
j_call: TRBJ1-1; clone_size: .; d_call: .; v_call: TRBV2; cdr3_nt: TGTGCCAGCATTGGGGGCCGAGGAAACACTGAAGCTTTCTTT; cdr3_aa: CASIGGRGNTEAFF
j_call: TRBJ2-1; clone_size: .; d_call: .; v_call: TRBV6-5; cdr3_nt: TGTGCCAGCAGTTACAGGGGATCCTACAATGAGCAGTTCTTC; cdr3_aa: CASSYRGSYNEQFF
j_call: TRBJ2-5; clone_size: .; d_call: TRBD1; v_call: TRBV19; cdr3_nt: TGTGCCAGCTCACCACCCGCCGACAGGGAGTACCAAGAGACCCAGTACTTC; cdr3_aa: CASSPPADREYQETQYF
j_call: TRBJ2-1; clone_size: .; d_call: .; v_call: TRBV7-2; cdr3_nt: TGTGCCAGCAGCTTATCATGGGGGCAGTTCTTC; cdr3_aa: CASSLSWGQFF
j_call: TRBJ1-3; clone_size: .; d_call: TRBD1; v_call: TRBV9; cdr3_nt: TGTGCCAGCAGCGTAGAGGCGACAGGGGTCGGAAACACCATATATTTT; cdr3_aa: CASSVEATGVGNTIYF
j_call: TRBJ1-2; clone_size: .; d_call: .; v_call: TRBV15; cdr3_nt: TGTGCCACCAGCAGAGATCGTGTTAGTACCAACTATGGCTACACCTTC; cdr3_aa: CATSRDRVSTNYGYTF
j_call: TRBJ1-2; clone_size: .; d_call: .; v_call: TRBV29-1; cdr3_nt: TGCAGCGTACAAACAGATGACTATGGCTACACCTTC; cdr3_aa: CSVQTDDYGYTF
j_call: TRBJ1-1; clone_size: .; d_call: .; v_call: TRBV10-3; cdr3_nt: TGTGCCATCAGTGAAGAGCCACAACTTGGGGCTTTCTTT; cdr3_aa: CAISEEPQLGAFF
j_call: TRBJ2-7; clone_size: once; d_call: TRBD1; v_call: TRBV29-1; cdr3_nt: TGCAGCGCCATCCTCGGGACAGGTGCCTACGAGCAGTACTTC; cdr3_aa: CSAILGTGAYEQYF
j_call: TRBJ2-5; clone_size: once; d_call: .; v_call: TRBV7-9; cdr3_nt: TGTGCCAGCAGCCAGGAGGGAGAGACCCAGTACTTC; cdr3_aa: CASSQEGETQYF